The text below deals with one T cell receptor (beta chain). What it binds is unknown. The data were obtained in a study of T cell responses to AZD1222 COVID-19 vaccine. Broader study findings: Donors skewed white British and female; clonal diversity was possibly underestimated.

Profiled with immunoSEQ multiplex PCR; TCRdb holds only in-frame clones, not every one. In the table there are approximately 200,000 clones, about nine tenths of which are singletons. This CDR3 is built from 12 residues. V was clipped by 3 bases and J by 14 bases; unmatched bases: 6. Germline V lookup: CDR1 SGHNT, CDR2 YENEEA. This TCR was sampled from an adult who received the AZD1222 COVID-19 vaccine. The V call is TRBV11-3, the J call TRBJ2-3, with 9 bases lining up with TRBD1. Sequencing used peripheral blood, obtained 28 days after the second AZD1222 dose. DNA for the CDR3: TGTGCCAGCAGCTTCGACAGGGGGTATCCGTATTTT. Translating gives CASSFDRGYPYF.